This T cell receptor (beta chain) emerged from a study of read filtering for tumor transcriptome and immune sequencing. This clonotype has at least ten counts. Antigen: not known. Molecular barcoded adaptors covering alpha/delta and beta/gamma chains were used on approximately 400 ng RNA. Using its own MiXCR run on the reads, TCRdb lists one record per CDR3 protein. This table has approximately 50,000 distinct CDR3 sequences, 20% to 25% appearing once. General study results and limits: Without single-read clonotypes, shared clonotype proportions correlated more between IR-seq and RNA-seq.

The CDR3 extends over 16 amino acids. V trimming: 6 bases; J trimming: 2 bases; junction bases outside the gene matches: 5. CDR1 is MGHDK, CDR2 SYGVNS, per germline. The TCR comes from a donor aged 40 or over with multiple myeloma. The sequenced material came from a population of CD138-negative cells sorted from bone marrow. The rearrangement joins TRBV25-1 to TRBJ2-3; 13 bases match TRBD2. DNA of the CDR3: TGTGCCAGCAGGCGGGGACTAGCGGGAAACACAGATACGCAGTATTTT. Amino acid sequence: CASRRGLAGNTDTQYF.